These 15 T cell receptor beta chains came from one sample sequenced in a study of metastatic and nonmetastatic thyroid tumors. No treatment of any kind had been given to any patient before thyroid surgery. TCRdb re-called clones via MiXCR from the PCR reads. The repertoire has tens of thousands of clones, about 17% of them found once; the top ten carry roughly 5.6%. Sequenced input: blood. The receptors were sampled from a male donor with papillary thyroid cancer or a benign thyroid nodule (not recorded which). Some clones in this sample may be carry-over from other donors' samples.

The table lists this clone with many counts. The V and J genes are TRBV12-3 or TRBV12-4 and TRBJ2-5, with 7 bases aligning to TRBD2. The CDR3 totals 14 residues. J was trimmed by 1 base and V by 5 bases; bases with no gene match: 4. The CDR3 coding sequence is TGTGCCAGCAGTCCACAGCGGGGCCAAGAGACCCAGTACTTC. As protein: CASSPQRGQETQYF.

About this clone itself: The conserved final phenylalanine or tryptophan is absent from the CDR3, which likely points to a read error. The chain joins TRBV19 to TRBJ1-1; TRBD1 matches at 7 bases. The J segment lost 0 bases and the V segment lost 5 bases, leaving 9 bases of the junction unmatched. Germline lookup yields CDR1 LNHDA and CDR2 SQIVND (reference sequence). The CDR3 is 16 residues long. The DNA for the CDR3 is TGTGCCAGTAGTTTATTCGAGGGGGCGGTGAACACTGAAGCTTTCCTT. It translates to CASSLFEGAVNTEAFL.

This clone was seen repeatedly, ten times or more. This sequence joins TRBV10-3 and TRBJ1-1; 7 positions match TRBD1. Looked up from germline, CDR1 is ENHRY and CDR2 is SYGVKD. This CDR3 contains 13 residues. Trimming at V came to 9 bases and at J to 2 bases, leaving 6 bases not matched to a gene. CDR3 in amino acids: CAIRDRSNTEAFF. In DNA form, the CDR3 reads TGTGCCATTCGGGACAGATCTAACACTGAAGCTTTCTTT.

This clone rates as medium-sized. The chain is built from TRBV6-1 and TRBJ1-2; TRBD1 matches 7 bases. With 0 bases clipped from V and 7 bases from J, the junction kept 11 bases outside the gene matches. The V gene's germline CDR1 is MNHNS and CDR2 SASEGT. The CDR3 totals 16 residues. The CDR3 region is CASSEAQPGGFSGYTF. The CDR3 DNA sequence: TGTGCCAGCAGTGAAGCGCAGCCAGGGGGATTCTCTGGCTACACCTTC.

The table lists this clone with a few counts. Its ends do not fully match the called genes, so a read error is possible. The V and J genes are TRBV12-3 or TRBV12-4 and TRBJ2-1; TRBD2 aligns across 8 bases. The CDR3 runs to 16 residues. The DNA for the CDR3 is TGTGCCAGCAGTTTGCCTGCGGGGGGATCTGACAACGAGCAGTTCTTC. Residues: CASSLPAGGSDNEQFF.

With respect to this clone: One end of the junction is discordant with germline, which a read error may explain. The V call is TRBV10-2, the J call TRBJ2-3; TRBD2 might be the D (6 bases). The CDR3 covers 15 residues. The germline V gene has CDR1 WSHSY and CDR2 SAAADI. The CDR3, as DNA: TGCGCCAGCAGGGCCGGGACTTTTACTTCAGATACGCAGTGTTTT. Translation: CASRAGTFTSDTQCF.

This clone was seen just once. J is TRBJ2-2 and V is TRBV7-9, with 12 bases lining up with TRBD2. Germline CDR1 reads SEHNR; CDR2 reads FQNEAQ (reference sequence). The CDR3 sequence is 14 residues long. The trim removed 8 bases at V and 5 bases at J, leaving 3 bases unmatched. The chain's CDR3 is CASSSGRETGELFF. The CDR3 DNA reads TGTGCCAGCTCTAGCGGGAGGGAGACCGGGGAGCTGTTTTTT.

The chain couples TRBV7-2 to TRBJ2-7, with D maybe TRBD1 (5 bases). Per germline, CDR1 SGHTA and CDR2 FQGNSA. The CDR3 contains 13 residues. V lost 4 bases and J 4 bases, leaving 11 bases between the germline ends. The CDR3 here is CASSSRGSYEQYF. The CDR3 DNA reads TGTGCCAGCAGCTCTAGGGGATCGTACGAGCAGTACTTC.

Many counts were recorded for this clone. V and J are TRBV7-8 and TRBJ2-1; 9 nucleotides align to TRBD2. The germline gives CDR1 SGHVS, CDR2 FQNEAQ. The CDR3 consists of 19 residues. The trim removed 0 bases at V and 0 bases at J, leaving 9 bases unmatched. The CDR3 sequence is CASSLAGLATFLSYNEQFF. The DNA of the CDR3 is TGTGCCAGCAGCTTAGCGGGACTAGCCACCTTTCTCTCCTACAATGAGCAGTTCTTC.

This clone has at least ten counts. The rearrangement links TRBV12-3 or TRBV12-4 to TRBJ2-3; 7 bases map to TRBD2. This CDR3 is built from 14 residues. The trim removed 2 bases at V and 6 bases at J, leaving 5 bases unmatched. CDR3 bases: TGTGCCAGCAGTTTACGCGGGAGAGGCGATACGCAGTATTTT. Amino acid sequence: CASSLRGRGDTQYF.

The rearrangement links TRBV7-8 to TRBJ2-7; the D is unclear. The CDR3 spans 11 residues. With 7 bases removed from V and 2 bases from J, the gap between germline ends came to 6 bases. Per germline, CDR1 SGHVS and CDR2 FQNEAQ. The CDR3 nucleotides read TGTGCCAGCATCCTAGCCTACGAGCAGTACTTC. As protein: CASILAYEQYF. Full variable domain (rest looked up from reference TRBV7-8 and TRBJ2-7): GAGVSQSPRYKVAKRGQDVALRCDPISGHVSLFWYQQALGQGPEFLTYFQNEAQLDKSGLPSDRFFAERPEGSVSTLKIQRTQQEDSAVYLCASILAYEQYFGPGTRLTVT.

This clone was seen ten or more times. V and J are TRBV4-1 and TRBJ2-3, with TRBD1 as a possible D gene (6 bases). Germline CDR1 MGHRA, CDR2 YSYEKL. This CDR3 comprises 17 residues. V was clipped by 7 bases and J by 2 bases, with 22 bases between them. The CDR3 region has the DNA TGCGCCAGCAAAGCTGTTTTCCCCGGACAGTTCACAGATACGCAGTATTTT. This gives the protein CASKAVFPGQFTDTQYF.

The table lists this clone with a few counts. The chain recombines TRBV6-1 with TRBJ2-7; TRBD1 or TRBD2 may be the D gene (6 bases each). The V and J ends lost 6 bases and 5 bases respectively, with 17 bases between them. Germline V gene lookup returns CDR1 MNHNS and CDR2 SASEGT. This CDR3 has 14 residues. The CDR3 DNA reads as TGTGCCAGCAGCGGAAGGGGGGCGTTCGACGAGCAGTACTTC. This gives the protein CASSGRGAFDEQYF.

This chain links TRBV3-1 with TRBJ2-1, with TRBD2 identical over 9 bases. The CDR3 sequence is 16 residues long. Trimming took 0 bases from V and 3 from J; bases not matched to a gene: 3. The germline gives CDR1 LGHDT, CDR2 YNNKEL (reference sequence). Here the CDR3 reads CASSQDSGSYYNEQFF. The CDR3 bases are TGTGCCAGCAGCCAAGATAGCGGGAGCTACTACAATGAGCAGTTCTTC.

Ten or more counts support this clone. The chain joins TRBV20-1 to TRBJ2-3; 10 nucleotides match TRBD2. This CDR3 is built from 16 residues. In germline, CDR1 is DFQATT, CDR2 SNEGSKA (reference sequence). V gave up 3 bases and J gave up 4 bases; unmatched junction bases: 10. For the CDR3, the DNA is TGCAGTGCTAGCCCCAGCGGGAGGGTTATCGCAGATACGCAGTATTTT. Translating gives CSASPSGRVIADTQYF.